This T cell receptor beta chain was obtained from a study of blood T cell repertoires in COVID-19. Trimming cost V 6 bases and J 0 bases; bases outside gene matches: 2. The CDR3 sequence is 15 residues long. CDR1 and CDR2 (germline): LNHDA, SQIVND (reference sequence). Only in-frame clones appear in the TCRdb table, and some are missing; sequencing was by immunoSEQ multiplex PCR. The sample shows under 150,000 clones, more than 60% of them seen only once. Sequenced material: peripheral blood. The rearrangement joins TRBV19 to TRBJ1-2; 12 bases map to TRBD1. The sequence derives from a woman aged 45-65 years with active or convalescent COVID-19. The CDR3 DNA follows: TGTGCCAGTAGGGGACAGGGGGCGTCTAACTATGGCTACACCTTC. Its translation is CASRGQGASNYGYTF.